This T cell receptor beta chain derives from a study of cytomegalovirus exposure and HLA in healthy donors. Germline V gene lookup returns CDR1 SGHKS and CDR2 YYEKEE (reference sequence). The CDR3 totals 18 residues. Trimming pared 3 bases from V and 5 bases from J, leaving 26 bases between. The assay was immunoSEQ multiplex PCR, and TCRdb's table has in-frame clones only and misses some. The sample includes some 150,000 clones, approximately 91% of them seen just once. This chain uses TRBV5-5 with TRBJ1-2; no reliable D call. The source material was PBMCs. The source is a man younger than 35 in good health and CMV-seronegative. CDR3 sequence: CASSSPGSLQILEYGYTF. The CDR3 DNA follows: TGTGCCAGCAGCTCCCCAGGTTCTCTTCAAATCCTCGAATATGGCTACACCTTC.